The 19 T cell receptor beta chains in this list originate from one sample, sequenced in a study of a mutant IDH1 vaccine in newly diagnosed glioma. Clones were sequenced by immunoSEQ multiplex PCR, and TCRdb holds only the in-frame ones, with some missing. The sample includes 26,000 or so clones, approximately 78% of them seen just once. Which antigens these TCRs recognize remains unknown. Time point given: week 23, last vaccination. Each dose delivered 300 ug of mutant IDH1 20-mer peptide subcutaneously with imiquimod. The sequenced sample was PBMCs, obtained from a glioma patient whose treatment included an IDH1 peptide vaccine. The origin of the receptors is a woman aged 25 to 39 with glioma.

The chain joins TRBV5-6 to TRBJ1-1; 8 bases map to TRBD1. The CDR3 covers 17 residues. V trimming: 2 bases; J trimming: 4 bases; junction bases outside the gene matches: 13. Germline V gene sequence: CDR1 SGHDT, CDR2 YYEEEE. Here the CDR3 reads CASSFDRGPRGGTEAFF. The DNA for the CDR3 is TGTGCCAGCAGCTTCGACAGGGGCCCGCGAGGGGGCACTGAAGCTTTCTTT.

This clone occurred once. For the CDR3, the DNA is TGCGCCAGCAGCCGAGGGGTAGCAGGACTTAACTATGGCTACACCTTC. Translation gives CASSRGVAGLNYGYTF. The genes are TRBV4-1 and TRBJ1-2; D is possibly TRBD1 (5 bases). The CDR3 loop spans 16 amino acids. Trimming left V 4 bases short and J 1 base short, with 16 bases between. Germline V gene data show CDR1 as MGHRA and CDR2 as YSYEKL.

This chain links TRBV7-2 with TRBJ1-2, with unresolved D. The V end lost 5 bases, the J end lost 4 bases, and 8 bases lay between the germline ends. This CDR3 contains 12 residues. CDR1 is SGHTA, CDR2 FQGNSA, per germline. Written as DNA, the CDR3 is TGTGCCAGCAGCCTCCTAGGCTATGGCTACACCTTC. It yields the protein CASSLLGYGYTF.

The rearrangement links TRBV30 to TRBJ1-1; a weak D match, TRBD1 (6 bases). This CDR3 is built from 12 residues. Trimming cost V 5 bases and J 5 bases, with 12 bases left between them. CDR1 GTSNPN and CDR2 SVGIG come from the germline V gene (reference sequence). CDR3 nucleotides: TGTGCCTGGTTAGGAGGGGGGACTGAAGCTTTCTTT. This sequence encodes CAWLGGGTEAFF.

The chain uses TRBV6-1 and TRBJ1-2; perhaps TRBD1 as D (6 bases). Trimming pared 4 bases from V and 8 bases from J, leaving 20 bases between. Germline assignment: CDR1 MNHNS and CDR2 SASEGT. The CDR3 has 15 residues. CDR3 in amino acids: CASSARTGGRVGYTF. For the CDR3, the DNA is TGTGCCAGCAGTGCTAGGACGGGGGGCAGGGTGGGCTACACCTTC.

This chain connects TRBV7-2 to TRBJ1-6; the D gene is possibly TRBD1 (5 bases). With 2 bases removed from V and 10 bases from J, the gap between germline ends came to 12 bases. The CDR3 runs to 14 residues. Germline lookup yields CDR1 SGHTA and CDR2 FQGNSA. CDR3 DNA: TGTGCCAGCAGCTTAAACGGGGGACGATCACCCCTCCACTTT. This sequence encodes CASSLNGGRSPLHF. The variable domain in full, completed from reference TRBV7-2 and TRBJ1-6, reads GAGVSQSPSNKVTEKGKDVELRCDPISGHTALYWYRQSLGQGLEFLIYFQGNSAPDKSGLPSDRFSAERTGGSVSTLTIQRTQQEDSAVYLCASSLNGGRSPLHFGNGTRLTVT.

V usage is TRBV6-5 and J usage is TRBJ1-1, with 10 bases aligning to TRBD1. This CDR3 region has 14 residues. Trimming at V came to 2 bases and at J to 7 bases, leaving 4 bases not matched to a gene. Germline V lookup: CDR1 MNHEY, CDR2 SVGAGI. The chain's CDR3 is CASSYRRDRGEAFF. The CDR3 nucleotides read TGTGCCAGCAGTTACCGCCGGGACAGGGGTGAAGCTTTCTTT.

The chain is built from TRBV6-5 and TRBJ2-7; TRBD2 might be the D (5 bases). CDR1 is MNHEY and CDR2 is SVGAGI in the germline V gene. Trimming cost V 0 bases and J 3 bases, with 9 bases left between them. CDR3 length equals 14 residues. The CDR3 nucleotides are TGTGCCAGCAGTTACTCAAGAGGGAACTACGAGCAGTACTTC. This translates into CASSYSRGNYEQYF.

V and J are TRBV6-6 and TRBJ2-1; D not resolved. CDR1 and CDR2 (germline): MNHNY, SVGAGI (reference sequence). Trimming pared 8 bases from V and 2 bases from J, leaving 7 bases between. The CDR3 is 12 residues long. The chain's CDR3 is CASALPYNEQFF. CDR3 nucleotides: TGTGCCAGCGCCCTTCCCTACAATGAGCAGTTCTTC.

The CDR3 DNA reads TGTGCCAGCAGCTTGGCAGGGGCTCCTGGAAACACCATATATTTT. Its translation is CASSLAGAPGNTIYF. The rearrangement links TRBV5-4 to TRBJ1-3, with D perhaps TRBD1 (6 bases). Trimming stripped 0 bases from V and 2 bases from J, with 9 bases between. This CDR3 is 15 amino acids long. Germline-derived CDR1 and CDR2 are SGHNT and YYREEE (reference sequence).

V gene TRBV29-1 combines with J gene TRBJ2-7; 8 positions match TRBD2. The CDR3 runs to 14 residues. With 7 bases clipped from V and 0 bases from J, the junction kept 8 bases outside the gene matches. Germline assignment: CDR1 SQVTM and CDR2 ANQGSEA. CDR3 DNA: TGCAGCGCCCTTGGGAGCGGGAGCTCCTACGAGCAGTACTTC. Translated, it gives CSALGSGSSYEQYF.

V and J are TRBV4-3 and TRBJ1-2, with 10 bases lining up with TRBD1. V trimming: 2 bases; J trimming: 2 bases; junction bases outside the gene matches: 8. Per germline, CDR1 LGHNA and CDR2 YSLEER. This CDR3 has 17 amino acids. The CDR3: CASSQTGTGVSNYGYTF. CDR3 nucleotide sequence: TGCGCCAGCAGCCAAACCGGGACAGGGGTGTCGAACTATGGCTACACCTTC.

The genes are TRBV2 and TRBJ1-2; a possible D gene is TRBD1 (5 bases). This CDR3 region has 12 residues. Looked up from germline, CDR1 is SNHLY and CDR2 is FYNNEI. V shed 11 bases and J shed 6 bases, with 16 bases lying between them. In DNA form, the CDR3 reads TGTGCCGCAGGAACAGGACTTGATGGCTACACCTTC. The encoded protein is CAAGTGLDGYTF.

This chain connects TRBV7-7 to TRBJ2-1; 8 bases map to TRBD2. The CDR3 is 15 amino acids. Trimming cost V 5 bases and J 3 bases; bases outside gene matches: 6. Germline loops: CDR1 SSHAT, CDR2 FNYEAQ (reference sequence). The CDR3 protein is CASSPTSGLYNEQFF. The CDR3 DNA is TGTGCCAGCAGCCCCACTAGCGGCCTCTACAATGAGCAGTTCTTC.

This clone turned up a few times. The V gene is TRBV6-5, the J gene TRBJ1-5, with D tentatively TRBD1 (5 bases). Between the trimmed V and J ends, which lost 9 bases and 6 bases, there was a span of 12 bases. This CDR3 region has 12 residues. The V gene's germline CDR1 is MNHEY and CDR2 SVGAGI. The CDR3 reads CASSQGGQPQHF. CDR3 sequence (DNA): TGTGCCAGTAGCCAGGGAGGTCAGCCCCAGCATTTT.

The CDR3 DNA follows: TGTGCCAGCAGTGAACACGGAGTGGGGGTCGGGGCTAACTATGGCTACACCTTC. This translates into CASSEHGVGVGANYGYTF. The chain carries TRBV6-1 and TRBJ1-2, with a weak D call TRBD1 (5 bases). The V gene lost 2 bases and the J gene lost 0 bases, with 19 bases spanning the gap. From germline, CDR1 is MNHNS and CDR2 SASEGT. The CDR3 covers 18 residues.

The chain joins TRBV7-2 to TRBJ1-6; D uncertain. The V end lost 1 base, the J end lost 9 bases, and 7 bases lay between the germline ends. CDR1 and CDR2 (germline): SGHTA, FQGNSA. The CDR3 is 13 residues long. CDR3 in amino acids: CASSLVGSSPLHF. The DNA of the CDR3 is TGTGCCAGCAGCTTAGTAGGTTCTTCACCCCTCCACTTT.

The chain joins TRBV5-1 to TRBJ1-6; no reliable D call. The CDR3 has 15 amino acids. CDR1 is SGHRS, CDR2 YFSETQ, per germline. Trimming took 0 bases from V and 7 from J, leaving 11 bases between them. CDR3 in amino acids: CASSLGERGNSPLHF. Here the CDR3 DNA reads TGCGCCAGCAGCTTGGGGGAGAGAGGGAATTCACCCCTCCACTTT.

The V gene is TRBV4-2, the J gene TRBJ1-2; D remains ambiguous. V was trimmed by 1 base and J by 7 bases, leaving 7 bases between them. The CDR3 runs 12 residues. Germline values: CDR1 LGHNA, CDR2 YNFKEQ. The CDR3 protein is CASSQAGGGYTF. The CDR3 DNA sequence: TGTGCCAGCAGCCAAGCGGGCGGTGGCTACACCTTC.